This T cell receptor (beta chain) is drawn from a study of CD8 T cells in Susac syndrome. After extraction with the RNeasy kit, about 0.5 to 1 ug of the RNA was reverse transcribed using random hexamers. In TCRdb, the immunoSEQ multiplex PCR reads were re-called with MiXCR into one record per CDR3 protein. The table lists 60,000 to 75,000 distinct CDR3 sequences, just under 95% of them singletons. Trimming pared 0 bases from V and 10 bases from J, leaving 12 bases between. The CDR3 consists of 13 residues. CDR1 is SEHNR, CDR2 FQNEAQ, per germline (reference sequence). The receptor was derived from a human donor in good health. Sequencing input: CD8+ T cells from PBMCs. V and J are TRBV7-9 and TRBJ1-2; D is possibly TRBD1 (6 bases). The CDR3 DNA sequence: TGTGCCAGCAGCTTAGCTCTGACAGGAACCTACACCTTC. Translation gives CASSLALTGTYTF.